This T cell receptor (beta chain) was sequenced in a study of blood T cell repertoires in COVID-19. Per germline, CDR1 SGDLS and CDR2 YYNGEE. Trimming took 2 bases from V and 4 from J, leaving 11 bases between them. This CDR3 contains 14 residues. Clones were read by immunoSEQ multiplex PCR, and TCRdb kept only the in-frame ones, dropping some. The sample has 270,000 or so clones, about 91% seen once. The clonotype was recovered from a woman in her thirties or forties who had recovered from COVID-19. The material sequenced was peripheral blood. The chain combines TRBV9 with TRBJ2-3; maybe TRBD2 (6 bases). The chain's CDR3 is CASSVGGMSDTQYF. CDR3 nucleotide sequence: TGTGCCAGCAGCGTTGGGGGGATGTCAGATACGCAGTATTTT.